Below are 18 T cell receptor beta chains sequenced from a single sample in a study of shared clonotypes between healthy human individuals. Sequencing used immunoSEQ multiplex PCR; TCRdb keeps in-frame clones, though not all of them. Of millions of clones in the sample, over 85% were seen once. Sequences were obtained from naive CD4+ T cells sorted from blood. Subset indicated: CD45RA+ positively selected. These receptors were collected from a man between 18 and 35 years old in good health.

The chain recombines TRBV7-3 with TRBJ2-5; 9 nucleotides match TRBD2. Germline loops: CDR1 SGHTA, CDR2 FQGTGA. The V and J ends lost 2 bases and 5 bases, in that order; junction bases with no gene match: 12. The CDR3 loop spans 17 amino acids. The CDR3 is CASSLVAGGLSEETQYF. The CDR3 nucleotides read TGTGCCAGCAGCTTAGTTGCGGGGGGGCTTTCGGAGGAGACCCAGTACTTC.

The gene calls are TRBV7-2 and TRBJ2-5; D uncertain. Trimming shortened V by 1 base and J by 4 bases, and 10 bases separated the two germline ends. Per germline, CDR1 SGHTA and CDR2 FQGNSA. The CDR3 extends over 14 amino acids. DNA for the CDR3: TGTGCCAGCAGCTTAGATGGCGTCCGAGAGACCCAGTACTTC. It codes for CASSLDGVRETQYF.

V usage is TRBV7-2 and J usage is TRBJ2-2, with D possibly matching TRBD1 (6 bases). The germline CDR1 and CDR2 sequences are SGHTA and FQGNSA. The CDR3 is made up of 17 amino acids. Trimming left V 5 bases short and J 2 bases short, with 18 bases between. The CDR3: CASSPRRTVINTGELFF. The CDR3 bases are TGTGCCAGCAGCCCACGGAGGACAGTCATTAACACCGGGGAGCTGTTTTTT.

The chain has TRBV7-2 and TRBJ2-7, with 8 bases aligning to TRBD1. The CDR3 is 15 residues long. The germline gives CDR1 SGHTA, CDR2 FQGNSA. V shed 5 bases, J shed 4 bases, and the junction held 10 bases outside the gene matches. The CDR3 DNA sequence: TGTGCCAGCAGCCCGCGGACAGGGTCATCGTACGAGCAGTACTTC. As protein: CASSPRTGSSYEQYF.

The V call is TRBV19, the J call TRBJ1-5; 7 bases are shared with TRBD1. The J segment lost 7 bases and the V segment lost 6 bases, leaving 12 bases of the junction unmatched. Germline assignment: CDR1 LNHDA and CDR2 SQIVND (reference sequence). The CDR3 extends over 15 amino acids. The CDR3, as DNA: TGTGCCAGTAGCCCCACAACAGGGGTGAGACAGCCCCAGCATTTT. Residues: CASSPTTGVRQPQHF. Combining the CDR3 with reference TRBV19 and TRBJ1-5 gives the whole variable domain DGGITQSPKYLFRKEGQNVTLSCEQNLNHDAMYWYRQDPGQGLRLIYYSQIVNDFQKGDIAEGYSVSREKKESFPLTVTSAQKNPTAFYLCASSPTTGVRQPQHFGDGTRLSIL.

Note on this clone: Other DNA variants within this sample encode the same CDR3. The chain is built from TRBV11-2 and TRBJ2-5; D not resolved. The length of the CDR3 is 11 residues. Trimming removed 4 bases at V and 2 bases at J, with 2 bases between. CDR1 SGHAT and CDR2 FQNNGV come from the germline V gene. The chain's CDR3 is CASSYQETQYF. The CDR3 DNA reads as TGTGCCAGCAGCTATCAAGAGACCCAGTACTTC.

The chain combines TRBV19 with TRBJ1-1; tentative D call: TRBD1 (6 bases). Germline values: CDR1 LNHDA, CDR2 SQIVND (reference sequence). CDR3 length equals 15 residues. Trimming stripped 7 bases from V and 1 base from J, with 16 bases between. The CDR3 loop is CASNADRKQNTEAFF. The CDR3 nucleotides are TGTGCCAGTAACGCGGACAGAAAACAGAACACTGAAGCTTTCTTT.

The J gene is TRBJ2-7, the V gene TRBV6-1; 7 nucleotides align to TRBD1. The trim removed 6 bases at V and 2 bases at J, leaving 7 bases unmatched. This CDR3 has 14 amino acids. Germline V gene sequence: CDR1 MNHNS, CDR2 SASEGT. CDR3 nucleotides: TGTGCCAGCAGCAAATCCGGGACAGCCTACGAGCAGTACTTC. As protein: CASSKSGTAYEQYF.

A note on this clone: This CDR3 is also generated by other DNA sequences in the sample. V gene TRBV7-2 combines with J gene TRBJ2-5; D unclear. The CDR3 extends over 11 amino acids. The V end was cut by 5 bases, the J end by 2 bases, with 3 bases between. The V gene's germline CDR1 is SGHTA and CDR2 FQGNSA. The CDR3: CASSPQETQYF. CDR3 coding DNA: TGTGCCAGCAGCCCGCAAGAGACCCAGTACTTC.

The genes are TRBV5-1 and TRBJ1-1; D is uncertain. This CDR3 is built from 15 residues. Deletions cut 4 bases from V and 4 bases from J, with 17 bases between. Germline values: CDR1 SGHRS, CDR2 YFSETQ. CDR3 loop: CASSPESPAITEAFF. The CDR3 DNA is TGCGCCAGCAGCCCGGAGAGCCCGGCGATCACTGAAGCTTTCTTT.

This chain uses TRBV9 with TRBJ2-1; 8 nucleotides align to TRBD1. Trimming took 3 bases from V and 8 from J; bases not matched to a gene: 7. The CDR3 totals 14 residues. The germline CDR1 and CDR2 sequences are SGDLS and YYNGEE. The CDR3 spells CASSGTGRSDEQFF. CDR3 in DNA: TGTGCCAGCAGCGGGACAGGGAGGTCTGATGAGCAGTTCTTC.

The CDR3 nucleotides read TGTGCCAGCAGCTTTGACGGGACGGTAGACTCTGAAGCTTTCTTT. This gives the protein CASSFDGTVDSEAFF. The genes are TRBV7-9 and TRBJ1-1; TRBD1 is a possible D gene (5 bases). V dropped 3 bases and J dropped 6 bases, with 17 bases sitting between them. Per germline, CDR1 SEHNR and CDR2 FQNEAQ (reference sequence). The CDR3 runs to 15 residues.

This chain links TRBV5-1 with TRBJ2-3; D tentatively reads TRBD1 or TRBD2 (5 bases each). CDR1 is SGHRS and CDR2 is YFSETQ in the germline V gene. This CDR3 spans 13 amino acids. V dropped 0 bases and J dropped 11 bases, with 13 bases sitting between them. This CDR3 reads CASSLEPGPKQYF. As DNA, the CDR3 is TGCGCCAGCAGCTTGGAGCCGGGACCCAAGCAGTATTTT. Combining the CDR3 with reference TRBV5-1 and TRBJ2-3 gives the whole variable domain KAGVTQTPRYLIKTRGQQVTLSCSPISGHRSVSWYQQTPGQGLQFLFEYFSETQRNKGNFPGRFSGRQFSNSRSEMNVSTLELGDSALYLCASSLEPGPKQYFGPGTRLTVL.

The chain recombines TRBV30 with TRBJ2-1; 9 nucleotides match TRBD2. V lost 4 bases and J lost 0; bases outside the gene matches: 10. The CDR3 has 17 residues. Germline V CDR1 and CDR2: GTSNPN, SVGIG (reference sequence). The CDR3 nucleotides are TGTGCCTGGAATGCTGGCCTACTAGCGGGCTCCTACAATGAGCAGTTCTTC. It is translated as CAWNAGLLAGSYNEQFF.

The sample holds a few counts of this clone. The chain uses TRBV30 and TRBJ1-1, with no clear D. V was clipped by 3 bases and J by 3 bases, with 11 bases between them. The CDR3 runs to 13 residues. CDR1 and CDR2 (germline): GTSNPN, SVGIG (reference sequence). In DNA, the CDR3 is TGTGCCTGGAGACTCCAAAGGGACACTGAAGCTTTCTTT. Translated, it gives CAWRLQRDTEAFF.

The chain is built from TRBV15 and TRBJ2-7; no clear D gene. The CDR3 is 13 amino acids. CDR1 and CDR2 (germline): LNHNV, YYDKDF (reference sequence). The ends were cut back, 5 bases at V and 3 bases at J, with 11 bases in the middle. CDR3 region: CATSHPGGYEQYF. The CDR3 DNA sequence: TGTGCCACCAGCCATCCAGGTGGCTACGAGCAGTACTTC.

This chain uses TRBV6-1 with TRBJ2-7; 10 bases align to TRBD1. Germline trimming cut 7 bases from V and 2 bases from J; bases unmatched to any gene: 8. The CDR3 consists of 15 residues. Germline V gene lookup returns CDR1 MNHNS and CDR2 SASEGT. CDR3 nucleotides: TGTGCCAGCAACAGACAGGGGGCAGGGACCTACGAGCAGTACTTC. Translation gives CASNRQGAGTYEQYF.

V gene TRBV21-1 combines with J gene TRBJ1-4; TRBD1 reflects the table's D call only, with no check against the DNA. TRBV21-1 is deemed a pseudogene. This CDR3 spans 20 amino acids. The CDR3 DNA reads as TGTGCCAGCAGCACCTGGAGGACAGGGGGCGGGTATCTAGCTAATGAAAAACTGTTTTTT. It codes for CASSTWRTGGGYLANEKLFF.